This T cell receptor beta chain was found in a study of response to subunit inactivated influenza vaccine. Study-wide findings and caveats: Only a handful of new T cells, the authors suggested, are recruited with each seasonal influenza vaccination.

On this clonotype itself: Its matching antigen is unknown.

TCRdb processed the RT-PCR reads anew with MiXCR; each CDR3 protein has one entry. The table includes fewer than 700,000 distinct CDR3 sequences, 10% to 15% detected once. Trimming at V came to 5 bases and at J to 1 base, leaving 6 bases not matched to a gene. The germline CDR1 and CDR2 sequences are SGHKS and YYEKEE (reference sequence). The CDR3 covers 15 residues. This specimen was PBMCs from blood, taken around seven weeks after vaccination. The source is a middle-aged man who received an inactivated influenza vaccine. The chain links TRBV5-5 to TRBJ2-3; TRBD2 aligns across 8 bases. CDR3: CASRLISGGTDTQYF. In DNA, the CDR3 is TGTGCCAGCAGGTTGATTAGCGGGGGCACAGATACGCAGTATTTT. Full variable domain (missing parts from reference TRBV5-5 and TRBJ2-3): DAGVTQSPTHLIKTRGQQVTLRCSPISGHKSVSWYQQVLGQGPQFIFQYYEKEERGRGNFPDRFSARQFPNYSSELNVNALLLGDSALYLCASRLISGGTDTQYFGPGTRLTVL.